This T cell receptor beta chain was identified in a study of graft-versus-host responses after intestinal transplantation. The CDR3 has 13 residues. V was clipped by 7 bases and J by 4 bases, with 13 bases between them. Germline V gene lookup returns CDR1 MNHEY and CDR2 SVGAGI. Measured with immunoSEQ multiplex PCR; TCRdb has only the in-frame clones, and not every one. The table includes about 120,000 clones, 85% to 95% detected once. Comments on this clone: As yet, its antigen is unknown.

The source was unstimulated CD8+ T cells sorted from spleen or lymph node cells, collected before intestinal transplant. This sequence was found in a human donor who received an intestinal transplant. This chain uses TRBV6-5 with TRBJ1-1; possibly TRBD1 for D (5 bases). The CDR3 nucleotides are TGTGCCAGCACGGTCGGGGCGGCCACTGAAGCTTTCTTT. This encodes CASTVGAATEAFF.